Below, 31 T cell receptor beta chains from the same sample are listed, as sequenced in a study of Graves' ophthalmopathy and Graves' hyperthyroidism. RNA transcripts yielded amplified TCR beta CDR3 regions. After a first-round RT-PCR with HTBI primers, a second-round multiplex PCR was run. A single record per CDR3 protein comes from TCRdb applying MiXCR to the multiplex PCR reads. The sample consists of 650,000 to 900,000 distinct CDR3 sequences, around 40% of them appearing once. The sequenced material came from peripheral blood. The receptors here all came from an adult man with Graves' ophthalmopathy.

This chain joins TRBV20-1 and TRBJ1-5; the D gene is possibly TRBD1 (5 bases). CDR3 length equals 13 residues. CDR1 and CDR2 (germline): DFQATT, SNEGSKA (reference sequence). The germline V and J ends were trimmed by 0 bases and 5 bases, with 8 bases remaining between them. The DNA of the CDR3 is TGCAGTGCTAGAGAGGAACAGGATCAGCCCCAGCATTTT. Translated, it gives CSAREEQDQPQHF.

The V gene is TRBV29-1, the J gene TRBJ1-2; D remains unclear. Deletions cut 8 bases from V and 5 bases from J, with 15 bases between. The CDR3 has 12 amino acids. Germline V gene data show CDR1 as SQVTM and CDR2 as ANQGSEA. In DNA, the CDR3 is TGCAGCAGTGAGTTAGGGCGATATGGCTACACCTTC. As protein: CSSELGRYGYTF.

This rearrangement joins TRBV2 to TRBJ1-4; TRBD1 matches 7 bases. The CDR3 contains 16 residues. With 2 bases clipped from V and 5 bases from J, the junction kept 8 bases outside the gene matches. The germline gives CDR1 SNHLY, CDR2 FYNNEI. The CDR3 region has the DNA TGTGCCAGCAGTGAATACCGGGGACAGAAAAATGAAAAACTGTTTTTT. Amino acid sequence: CASSEYRGQKNEKLFF.

This clonotype was seen many times. The chain's CDR3 is CASSFSTGNSPLHF. CDR3 DNA sequence: TGTGCCAGCAGCTTCTCGACAGGGAATTCACCCCTCCACTTT. The genes are TRBV7-2 and TRBJ1-6; TRBD1 matches at 7 bases. CDR1 is SGHTA, CDR2 FQGNSA, per germline. J lost 7 bases, V lost 3 bases, and 3 bases had no gene match. There are 14 residues in the CDR3.

The table lists this clonotype with many counts. This chain joins TRBV15 and TRBJ2-7, with unresolved D. Trimming took off 2 bases at V and 2 bases at J, with 7 bases between the two ends. Looked up from germline, CDR1 is LNHNV and CDR2 is YYDKDF (reference sequence). The CDR3 loop spans 13 amino acids. CDR3 protein: CATSRTRAYEQYF. The CDR3 DNA is TGTGCCACCAGCAGAACACGGGCCTACGAGCAGTACTTC.

This clonotype was seen only a few times. V and J are TRBV15 and TRBJ2-5, with 8 bases matching TRBD1. Germline V gene sequence: CDR1 LNHNV, CDR2 YYDKDF (reference sequence). The trim removed 0 bases at V and 7 bases at J, leaving 13 bases unmatched. The CDR3 covers 17 residues. The CDR3 nucleotides are TGTGCCACCAGCAGAGATCTAGCAGGGGGCAGCGAAGGGACCCAGTACTTC. As protein: CATSRDLAGGSEGTQYF.

The chain carries TRBV20-1 and TRBJ1-4; 10 nucleotides line up with TRBD1. This CDR3 is built from 15 residues. Germline CDR1 reads DFQATT; CDR2 reads SNEGSKA (reference sequence). V lost 3 bases and J lost 8; bases outside the gene matches: 9. The CDR3 DNA is TGCAGTGCTAGGCGAGTGGGGACAGGGGTAGAAAAACTGTTTTTT. Translation gives CSARRVGTGVEKLFF.

This chain links TRBV25-1 with TRBJ2-2, with unresolved D. Germline assignment: CDR1 MGHDK and CDR2 SYGVNS. V was pared by 6 bases and J by 0 bases, with 14 bases between. This CDR3 is 16 amino acids long. DNA for the CDR3: TGTGCCAGCAGCCAAGATCCCAACGCGAACACCGGGGAGCTGTTTTTT. Translated: CASSQDPNANTGELFF.

V gene TRBV15 combines with J gene TRBJ1-2, with D perhaps matching TRBD1 (6 bases). CDR3 size: 13 residues. Germline V gene data show CDR1 as LNHNV and CDR2 as YYDKDF (reference sequence). Trimming pared 4 bases from V and 2 bases from J, leaving 8 bases between. The CDR3, as DNA: TGTGCCACCAGCAAAGGGACAAACTATGGCTACACCTTC. Amino acids: CATSKGTNYGYTF. Full variable domain (outside the CDR3, taken from reference TRBV15 and TRBJ1-2): DAMVIQNPRYQVTQFGKPVTLSCSQTLNHNVMYWYQQKSSQAPKLLFHYYDKDFNNEADTPDNFQSRRPNTSFCFLDIRSPGLGDTAMYLCATSKGTNYGYTFGSGTRLTVV.

The chain couples TRBV7-3 to TRBJ2-7; TRBD1 agrees at 8 bases. V lost 0 bases to trimming and J lost 2 bases; unmatched junction nucleotides: 3. The CDR3 totals 15 residues. In germline, CDR1 is SGHTA, CDR2 FQGTGA. CDR3 loop: CASSLTTGETYEQYF. For the CDR3, the DNA is TGTGCCAGCAGCTTAACGACAGGGGAGACCTACGAGCAGTACTTC.

Worth noting for this clonotype: One base away lies a much larger clone, so this may be a sequencing read error. The chain carries TRBV7-2 and TRBJ2-5; no clear D. This CDR3 spans 16 amino acids. From germline, CDR1 is SGHTA and CDR2 FQGNSA. DNA of the CDR3: TGTGCCAGCAGCCAGTACCAGGCGAGCTTTCAAGGGACCCAGTACTTC. Translating it yields CASSQYQASFQGTQYF.

The chain employs TRBV7-9 and TRBJ1-2; D perhaps matches TRBD1 (6 bases). Looked up from germline, CDR1 is SEHNR and CDR2 is FQNEAQ (reference sequence). This CDR3 contains 14 residues. Trimming removed 3 bases at V and 6 bases at J, with 14 bases between. The CDR3, as DNA: TGTGCCAGCAGCTTGACTGGGACAATCAATGGCTACACCTTC. Translating gives CASSLTGTINGYTF.

The chain recombines TRBV4-2 with TRBJ1-2; possibly TRBD1 for D (5 bases). CDR1 and CDR2 (germline): LGHNA, YNFKEQ. Trimming pared 0 bases from V and 2 bases from J, leaving 13 bases between. The CDR3 runs 16 residues. The CDR3 DNA is TGTGCCAGCAGCCAAGATAACGACAGAATGAACTATGGCTACACCTTC. Its translation: CASSQDNDRMNYGYTF.

The CDR3 region is CASSFLALDRETGYTF. The CDR3 DNA reads TGTGCCAGCAGTTTTCTGGCCCTTGATAGGGAAACTGGCTACACCTTC. This chain links TRBV12-3 or TRBV12-4 with TRBJ1-2, with unresolved D. This CDR3 region has 16 residues. Trimming shortened V by 3 bases and J by 7 bases, and 21 bases separated the two germline ends.

V and J are TRBV2 and TRBJ1-1; D perhaps matches TRBD1 (6 bases). Per germline, CDR1 SNHLY and CDR2 FYNNEI. Between the trimmed V and J ends, which lost 6 bases and 3 bases, there was a span of 17 bases. This CDR3 contains 15 residues. The DNA for the CDR3 is TGTGCCAGCAGGCATAACAGTAGGGGGGACACTGAAGCTTTCTTT. This encodes CASRHNSRGDTEAFF.

This clonotype appeared many times. J is TRBJ1-5 and V is TRBV25-1; D is unresolved. The CDR3 has 13 amino acids. CDR1 is MGHDK and CDR2 is SYGVNS in the germline V gene. With 4 bases removed from V and 11 bases from J, the gap between germline ends came to 15 bases. The CDR3 DNA is TGTGCCAGCAGTGGTGTGGGGAGTAGTACCCAGCATTTT. Its protein is CASSGVGSSTQHF. The full variable domain, its missing parts supplied by reference TRBV25-1 and TRBJ1-5, is EADIYQTPRYLVIGTGKKITLECSQTMGHDKMYWYQQDPGMELHLIHYSYGVNSTEKGDLSSESTVSRIRTEHFPLTLESARPSHTSQYLCASSGVGSSTQHFGDGTRLSIL.

This clonotype was seen many times. This chain connects TRBV24-1 to TRBJ2-7; no clear D. The CDR3 sequence is 13 residues long. Germline CDR1 is KGHDR and CDR2 is SFDVKD. The ends were cut back, 3 bases at V and 4 bases at J, with 9 bases in the middle. The CDR3 loop is CATSDPGSYEQYF. The CDR3 region has the DNA TGTGCCACCAGTGATCCCGGCAGTTACGAGCAGTACTTC.

The chain employs TRBV25-1 and TRBJ2-5; D may match TRBD1 or TRBD2 (6 bases each). The CDR3 has 17 residues. Germline CDR1 and CDR2: MGHDK and SYGVNS. Trimming shortened V by 4 bases and J by 5 bases, and 23 bases separated the two germline ends. The CDR3 nucleotides read TGTGCCAGCAGTGCTAGCCCGGCAGGGGAGGATGACGAGACCCAGTACTTC. This codes for CASSASPAGEDDETQYF.

This clonotype has a count of ten or more. J is TRBJ1-2 and V is TRBV14, with no clear D. This CDR3 spans 13 amino acids. CDR1 and CDR2 from the germline V gene are SGHDN and FVKESK. With 3 bases removed from V and 0 bases from J, the gap between germline ends came to 5 bases. CDR3 DNA sequence: TGTGCCAGCAGCCATCTGACTAACTATGGCTACACCTTC. Encoded protein: CASSHLTNYGYTF. The full variable domain, rest sourced from reference TRBV14 and TRBJ1-2, is EAGVTQFPSHSVIEKGQTVTLRCDPISGHDNLYWYRRVMGKEIKFLLHFVKESKQDESGMPNNRFLAERTGGTYSTLKVQPAELEDSGVYFCASSHLTNYGYTFGSGTRLTVV.

This clonotype was detected many times. The V gene is TRBV19, the J gene TRBJ1-1; D ambiguous. V lost 9 bases and J 0 bases, leaving 14 bases between the germline ends. Germline V gene lookup returns CDR1 LNHDA and CDR2 SQIVND (reference sequence). The CDR3 consists of 14 residues. The CDR3: CASASRYLNTEAFF. Written as DNA, the CDR3 is TGTGCCAGCGCGTCAAGGTACTTGAACACTGAAGCTTTCTTT.

This clonotype was observed at least ten times. The chain joins TRBV29-1 to TRBJ2-5, with D tentatively TRBD2 (5 bases). V lost 0 bases and J lost 1, with 12 bases in between. CDR1 and CDR2 from the germline V gene are SQVTM and ANQGSEA. The CDR3 has 15 residues. Here the CDR3 reads CSVEDVGATQETQYF. Written as DNA, the CDR3 is TGCAGCGTTGAAGATGTGGGAGCGACCCAAGAGACCCAGTACTTC.

This clonotype was detected many times. The rearrangement links TRBV20-1 to TRBJ2-7; either TRBD1 or TRBD2 may fit D (5 bases each). The V end lost 5 bases, the J end lost 3 bases, and 20 bases lay between the germline ends. The length of the CDR3 is 15 residues. Germline CDR1 is DFQATT and CDR2 is SNEGSKA (reference sequence). DNA of the CDR3: TGCAGTGCTCCGAGCCCCAGGGACGGTGGCTACGAGCAGTACTTC. Translating gives CSAPSPRDGGYEQYF.

This clonotype is a singleton in its sample. The V call is TRBV29-1, the J call TRBJ1-6; D gene unclear. The germline gives CDR1 SQVTM, CDR2 ANQGSEA. The CDR3 runs 16 residues. Deletions cut 7 bases from V and 7 bases from J, with 23 bases between. In DNA, the CDR3 is TGCAGCGGTGCCAGCAGCCCAGTCAGCAACAATTCACCCCTCCACTTT. It codes for CSGASSPVSNNSPLHF.

This rearrangement joins TRBV25-1 to TRBJ1-6, with 8 bases that match TRBD1. CDR3 length: 13 residues. V lost 6 bases to trimming and J lost 7 bases; unmatched junction nucleotides: 2. From germline, CDR1 is MGHDK and CDR2 SYGVNS. The CDR3 nucleotides are TGTGCCAGCAGGACAGGGGTCAATTCACCCCTCCACTTT. It specifies CASRTGVNSPLHF.

The genes are TRBV19 and TRBJ2-2; D tentatively reads TRBD1 or TRBD2 (5 bases each). V lost 3 bases to trimming and J lost 0 bases, with 14 bases between them. The CDR3 spans 17 residues. Germline CDR1 LNHDA, CDR2 SQIVND (reference sequence). In DNA form, the CDR3 reads TGTGCCAGTAGTATGAAGGGGACGGCCGCGAACACCGGGGAGCTGTTTTTT. Protein: CASSMKGTAANTGELFF.

V is TRBV12-3 or TRBV12-4 and J is TRBJ2-7; possible D gene TRBD1, 5 bases. CDR3 length equals 13 residues. Between the trimmed V and J ends, which lost 6 bases and 3 bases, there was a span of 12 bases. The CDR3 protein is CASRMTAYYEQYF. As DNA, the CDR3 is TGTGCCAGCAGGATGACAGCCTACTACGAGCAGTACTTC.

This chain links TRBV2 with TRBJ1-1; no clear D. The CDR3 has 12 amino acids. CDR1 SNHLY and CDR2 FYNNEI come from the germline V gene. V dropped 4 bases and J dropped 5 bases, with 8 bases sitting between them. The CDR3 nucleotides are TGTGCCAGCAGTGGCGTGGGTACTGAAGCTTTCTTT. It yields the protein CASSGVGTEAFF.

This clonotype was recorded at least ten times. The chain joins TRBV24-1 to TRBJ1-2; 12 nucleotides align to TRBD1. The germline V gene has CDR1 KGHDR and CDR2 SFDVKD. V was pared by 3 bases and J by 8 bases, with 6 bases of the junction left unmatched. The CDR3 totals 15 residues. In nucleotides, the CDR3 is TGTGCCACCAGTGATCCGGGACAGGGGGCAATAGGCTACACCTTC. Protein product: CATSDPGQGAIGYTF.

The V call is TRBV25-1, the J call TRBJ1-6; TRBD1 agrees at 9 bases. The CDR3 spans 15 residues. Germline CDR1 and CDR2: MGHDK and SYGVNS. V trimming: 6 bases; J trimming: 12 bases; junction bases outside the gene matches: 12. The CDR3 reads CASSPGTGLFVPLHF. CDR3 nucleotide sequence: TGTGCCAGCAGCCCCGGGACAGGGTTGTTTGTACCCCTCCACTTT.

The gene calls are TRBV6-1 and TRBJ1-6, with D possibly TRBD1 on 5 matching bases. CDR1 is MNHNS and CDR2 is SASEGT in the germline V gene. The CDR3 is 15 residues long. Trimming removed 3 bases at V and 4 bases at J, with 10 bases between. DNA of the CDR3: TGTGCCAGCAGTGACCTTGGGGGTTATAATTCACCCCTCCACTTT. Translated, it gives CASSDLGGYNSPLHF.

This clonotype was detected ten times or more. V usage is TRBV7-6 and J usage is TRBJ2-5; 7 bases match TRBD1. The CDR3 is 16 residues long. CDR1 SGHVS and CDR2 FNYEAQ come from the germline V gene. V was clipped by 6 bases and J by 5 bases; unmatched bases: 15. This chain's CDR3 is CASSLRDSHLAETQYF. Here the CDR3 DNA reads TGTGCCAGCAGTCTCCGGGACAGCCACCTCGCGGAGACCCAGTACTTC.